This T cell receptor (beta chain) was identified in a study of neurological immune-mediated disorders. Study-wide findings and caveats: It was HTLV-1-associated myelopathy that showed the most TCR clonal expansion, while multiple sclerosis showed the least, falling below healthy controls. Expanded clones shared no identical CDR3 amino acid sequences across subjects, which suggested private TCR-beta repertoires in all groups.

Ten or more counts support this clonotype. What it recognizes is unknown. 5'RACE generated cDNA with 10-nucleotide random UMIs. Every sequencing run produced over 190 million TCR-beta sequences, and the sequences from any one run covered 15-18 subjects. TCRdb re-called the 5' RACE reads with MiXCR, one entry per CDR3 protein. Here the sample spans about 48,000 distinct CDR3 sequences, approximately 10% being singletons. The receptor was derived from a woman aged 40 to 49 with HTLV-1-associated myelopathy (HAM/TSP). Sequencing input: PBMCs.

The CDR3 DNA sequence: TGTGCCATCAGTAGCCCACAGGGGGGTAATTCACCCCTCCACTTT. As protein: CAISSPQGGNSPLHF. V and J are TRBV10-3 and TRBJ1-6; 8 bases are a match to TRBD1. Per germline, CDR1 ENHRY and CDR2 SYGVKD. CDR3 length: 15 amino acids. Germline trimming cut 5 bases from V and 6 bases from J; bases unmatched to any gene: 6.